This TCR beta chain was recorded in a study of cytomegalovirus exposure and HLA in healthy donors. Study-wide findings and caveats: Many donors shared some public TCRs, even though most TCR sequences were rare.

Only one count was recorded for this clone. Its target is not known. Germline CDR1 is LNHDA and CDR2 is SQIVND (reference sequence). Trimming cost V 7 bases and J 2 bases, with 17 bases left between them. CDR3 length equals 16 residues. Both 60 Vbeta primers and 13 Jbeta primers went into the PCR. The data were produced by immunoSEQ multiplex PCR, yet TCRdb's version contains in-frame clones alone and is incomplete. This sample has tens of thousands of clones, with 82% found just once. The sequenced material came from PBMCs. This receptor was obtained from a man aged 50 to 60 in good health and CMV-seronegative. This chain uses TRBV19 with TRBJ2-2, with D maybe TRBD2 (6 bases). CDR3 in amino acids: CASKSSAGRNTGELFF. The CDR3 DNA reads TGTGCCAGTAAAAGTTCGGCGGGAAGAAACACCGGGGAGCTGTTTTTT.